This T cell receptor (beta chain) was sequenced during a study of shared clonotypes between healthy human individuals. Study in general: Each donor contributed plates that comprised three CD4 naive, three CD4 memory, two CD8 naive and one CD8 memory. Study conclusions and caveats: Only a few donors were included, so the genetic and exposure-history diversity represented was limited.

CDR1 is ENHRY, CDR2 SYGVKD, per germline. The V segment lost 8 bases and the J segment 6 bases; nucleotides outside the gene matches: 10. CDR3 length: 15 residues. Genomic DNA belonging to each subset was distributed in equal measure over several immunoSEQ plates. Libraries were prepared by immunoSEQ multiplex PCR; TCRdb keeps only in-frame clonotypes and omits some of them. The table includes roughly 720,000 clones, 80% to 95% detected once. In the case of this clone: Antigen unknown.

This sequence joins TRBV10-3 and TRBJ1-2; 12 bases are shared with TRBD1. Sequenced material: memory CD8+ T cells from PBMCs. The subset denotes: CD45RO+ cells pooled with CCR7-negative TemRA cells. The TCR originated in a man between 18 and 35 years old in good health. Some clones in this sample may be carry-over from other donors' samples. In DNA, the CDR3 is TGTGCCATCGCCGGGACAGGGGGCTTAAAAGATGGCTACACCTTC. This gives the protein CAIAGTGGLKDGYTF.